Shown below are 25 T cell receptor beta chains from a single sample sequenced in a study of blood T cell repertoires in COVID-19. Profiling relied on immunoSEQ multiplex PCR, and the TCRdb table lists in-frame clones only, not all of them. Here the sample spans approximately 18,000 clones, just over 85% being singletons. What was sequenced was peripheral blood. The origin of the receptors is a human donor with active COVID-19. The donor label of this sample is uncertain.

The genes are TRBV10-3 and TRBJ1-1; D may be TRBD1 (5 bases). CDR3 length: 14 amino acids. The V end lost 8 bases, the J end lost 1 base, and 14 bases lay between the germline ends. Germline-derived CDR1 and CDR2 are ENHRY and SYGVKD. The CDR3 loop is CAIRTTGGNTEAFF. In DNA form, the CDR3 reads TGTGCCATCCGAACGACCGGGGGGAACACTGAAGCTTTCTTT.

The chain combines TRBV11-2 with TRBJ2-5, with TRBD2 matching 13 bases. Trimming at V came to 9 bases and at J to 2 bases, leaving 6 bases not matched to a gene. CDR1 is SGHAT and CDR2 is FQNNGV in the germline V gene. The CDR3 is 15 amino acids. DNA for the CDR3: TGTGCCAGTCTAAGACTAGCGGGGGGTCAAGAGACCCAGTACTTC. It translates to CASLRLAGGQETQYF.

The chain links TRBV5-1 to TRBJ1-3; a possible D gene is TRBD1 (6 bases). There are 14 residues in the CDR3. Per germline, CDR1 SGHRS and CDR2 YFSETQ. V was clipped by 4 bases and J by 4 bases, with 12 bases between them. The CDR3 reads CASSRAGTGNTIYF. Written as DNA, the CDR3 is TGCGCCAGCAGCCGCGCCGGGACAGGAAACACCATATATTTT.

V and J are TRBV7-3 and TRBJ1-6; TRBD1 matches at 7 bases. The CDR3 totals 15 residues. Germline CDR1 and CDR2: SGHTA and FQGTGA. V dropped 0 bases and J dropped 5; count of bases not matched to a gene: 1. CDR3 bases: TGTGCCAGCAGCTTAACGACAGGGAATAATTCACCCCTCCACTTT. This encodes CASSLTTGNNSPLHF.

The chain links TRBV18 to TRBJ1-6; possible D gene TRBD1, 6 bases. CDR3 length: 15 residues. Germline CDR1 and CDR2: KGHSH and LQKENI. Trimming took 3 bases from V and 4 from J, leaving 10 bases between them. The CDR3 nucleotides are TGTGCCAGCTCACCGGAACAGGGATATAATTCACCCCTCCACTTT. It translates to CASSPEQGYNSPLHF. Complete variable domain (other parts from reference TRBV18 and TRBJ1-6): NAGVMQNPRHLVRRRGQEARLRCSPMKGHSHVYWYRQLPEEGLKFMVYLQKENIIDESGMPKERFSAEFPKEGPSILRIQQVVRGDSAAYFCASSPEQGYNSPLHFGNGTRLTVT.

This clone was recorded a few times. The chain joins TRBV3-1 (or the pseudogene TRBV3-2) to TRBJ1-3, with D perhaps matching TRBD1 (6 bases). Germline V gives CDR1 LGHDT, CDR2 YNNKEL (reference sequence). The V gene lost 3 bases and the J gene lost 4 bases, with 13 bases spanning the gap. CDR3 length: 15 amino acids. The CDR3 DNA reads as TGTGCCAGCAGCCACAGAAGGGGGAAAGGAAACACCATATATTTT. It encodes CASSHRRGKGNTIYF.

V is TRBV18 and J is TRBJ2-1; D is possibly TRBD2 (6 bases). Germline V CDR1 and CDR2: KGHSH, LQKENI. This CDR3 comprises 15 residues. V lost 1 base, J lost 2 bases, and 9 bases lay in between. CDR3 in amino acids: CASSPRRGAYNEQFF. The CDR3 DNA reads as TGTGCCAGCTCACCACGACGCGGGGCCTACAATGAGCAGTTCTTC.

The chain uses TRBV6-5 and TRBJ1-1, with D perhaps matching TRBD1 (5 bases). Germline V gene lookup returns CDR1 MNHEY and CDR2 SVGAGI. V lost 10 bases and J 0 bases, leaving 9 bases between the germline ends. The CDR3 sequence is 12 residues long. The CDR3 is CATRQMNTEAFF. The CDR3 nucleotides are TGTGCCACCAGACAGATGAACACTGAAGCTTTCTTT.

The V and J genes are TRBV11-2 and TRBJ2-6; TRBD1 matches 9 bases. CDR3 length: 18 amino acids. V lost 5 bases to trimming and J lost 0 bases; unmatched junction nucleotides: 8. CDR1 is SGHAT and CDR2 is FQNNGV in the germline V gene. CDR3 sequence reads: CASSTGQGPFSGANVLTF. CDR3 in DNA: TGTGCCAGCAGCACGGGACAGGGACCCTTCTCTGGGGCCAACGTCCTGACTTTC. Full variable domain (outside the CDR3, taken from reference TRBV11-2 and TRBJ2-6): EAGVAQSPRYKIIEKRQSVAFWCNPISGHATLYWYQQILGQGPKLLIQFQNNGVVDDSQLPKDRFSAERLKGVDSTLKIQPAKLEDSAVYLCASSTGQGPFSGANVLTFGAGSRLTVL.

The sample holds one count of this clone. The chain employs TRBV2 and TRBJ1-6; 7 positions agree with TRBD1. CDR1 and CDR2 from the germline V gene are SNHLY and FYNNEI. The CDR3 contains 14 residues. Trimming cost V 5 bases and J 6 bases; bases outside gene matches: 4. CDR3 region: CASSRDSPNSPLHF. DNA for the CDR3: TGTGCCAGCAGTCGGGACAGCCCTAATTCACCCCTCCACTTT.

V gene TRBV18 combines with J gene TRBJ1-2, with a weak D call TRBD1 (5 bases). The CDR3 length is 15 residues. V gave up 3 bases and J gave up 8 bases, with 19 bases separating them. The germline V gene has CDR1 KGHSH and CDR2 LQKENI. The CDR3 nucleotides are TGTGCCAGCTCACCCTCGGAGGGGCGAGGTTTAGGCTACACCTTC. Protein product: CASSPSEGRGLGYTF.

The chain recombines TRBV4-2 with TRBJ2-5, with TRBD2 as a possible D gene (6 bases). This CDR3 has 15 residues. The germline V gene encodes CDR1 LGHNA and CDR2 YNFKEQ. The V and J ends lost 0 bases and 5 bases respectively, with 13 bases between them. CDR3 nucleotides: TGTGCCAGCAGCCAAGATAGGGCAGGGAGGGAGACCCAGTACTTC. This encodes CASSQDRAGRETQYF.

The genes are TRBV20-1 and TRBJ1-2; D is undetermined. CDR1 is DFQATT and CDR2 is SNEGSKA in the germline V gene (reference sequence). The CDR3 covers 10 residues. Trimming removed 5 bases from V and 3 bases from J, with 4 bases in between. Here the CDR3 DNA reads TGCAGTGCTCCTTACTATGGCTACACCTTC. This sequence encodes CSAPYYGYTF.

This clone occurred once. The chain carries TRBV19 and TRBJ2-5; D uncertain. V was clipped by 1 base and J by 5 bases, with 11 bases between them. Germline CDR1 reads LNHDA; CDR2 reads SQIVND (reference sequence). The CDR3 length is 14 residues. DNA for the CDR3: TGTGCCAGTAGTATAGGACTCACTGGGGAGACCCAGTACTTC. It codes for CASSIGLTGETQYF. Variable domain in full (rest from reference TRBV19 and TRBJ2-5): DGGITQSPKYLFRKEGQNVTLSCEQNLNHDAMYWYRQDPGQGLRLIYYSQIVNDFQKGDIAEGYSVSREKKESFPLTVTSAQKNPTAFYLCASSIGLTGETQYFGPGTRLLVL.

The genes are TRBV5-8 and TRBJ1-5, with D possibly being TRBD1 (6 bases). V dropped 4 bases and J dropped 1 base, with 9 bases sitting between them. The germline V gene encodes CDR1 SGHTS and CDR2 YDEGEE. The CDR3 loop spans 14 amino acids. Here the CDR3 reads CASSPRGSNQPQHF. The CDR3 DNA is TGTGCCAGCAGCCCGAGGGGGAGCAATCAGCCCCAGCATTTT.

The chain is built from TRBV5-1 and TRBJ1-1, with 10 bases fitting TRBD1. Losses at the gene ends were 3 bases for V and 5 bases for J; bases not matched to a gene: 7. This CDR3 has 15 residues. CDR1 and CDR2 (germline): SGHRS, YFSETQ. This chain's CDR3 is CASSYVPGQGTEAFF. The CDR3 region has the DNA TGCGCCAGCAGCTACGTCCCGGGACAGGGGACTGAAGCTTTCTTT.

The chain has TRBV2 and TRBJ2-5; the match to TRBD1 covers 8 bases. There are 16 residues in the CDR3. The V gene's germline CDR1 is SNHLY and CDR2 FYNNEI. The V segment lost 1 base and the J segment 7 bases; nucleotides outside the gene matches: 11. The CDR3 DNA follows: TGTGCCAGCAGTGAAGTTGGGACAGGTCTATTTTCGACCCAGTACTTC. Translating it yields CASSEVGTGLFSTQYF.

The rearrangement uses TRBV13 and TRBJ2-3; D possibly corresponds to TRBD2 (7 bases). This CDR3 region has 17 residues. V was trimmed by 1 base and J by 0 bases, leaving 14 bases between them. Germline loops: CDR1 PRHDT, CDR2 FYEKMQ (reference sequence). The CDR3 sequence is CASSLAAGALSTDTQYF. Here the CDR3 DNA reads TGTGCCAGCAGCTTAGCCGCGGGGGCACTTAGCACAGATACGCAGTATTTT.

This clone was recorded only once. This chain joins TRBV18 and TRBJ1-5; TRBD1 matches 7 bases. The CDR3 is made up of 14 amino acids. After removal of 5 bases from V and 1 base from J, the junction contained 2 bases not matched to a gene. The germline V gene has CDR1 KGHSH and CDR2 LQKENI. This CDR3 reads CASSEGQSNQPQHF. CDR3 bases: TGTGCCAGCTCAGAGGGACAGAGCAATCAGCCCCAGCATTTT.

The genes are TRBV10-3 and TRBJ2-7, with TRBD1 matching over 9 bases. V shed 4 bases and J 3 bases; nucleotides not matched to a gene: 4. This CDR3 is built from 14 residues. Germline V lookup: CDR1 ENHRY, CDR2 SYGVKD. CDR3 bases: TGTGCCATCAGTGGGGGGACAGGGTACTACGAGCAGTACTTC. Protein product: CAISGGTGYYEQYF.

This clone has just one count. The chain carries TRBV19 and TRBJ1-1, with 12 positions matching TRBD1. This CDR3 has 15 amino acids. Per germline, CDR1 LNHDA and CDR2 SQIVND (reference sequence). Losses at the gene ends were 5 bases for V and 7 bases for J; bases not matched to a gene: 8. The CDR3 DNA is TGTGCCAGTAGTCCCCCGGGACAGGGGGCGTTTGAAGCTTTCTTT. It codes for CASSPPGQGAFEAFF.

The J gene is TRBJ1-3, the V gene TRBV5-8, with 7 bases that match TRBD1. J gave up 0 bases and V 0 bases, and 9 bases lay outside the gene matches. This CDR3 spans 18 amino acids. CDR1 is SGHTS and CDR2 is YDEGEE in the germline V gene. CDR3 nucleotides: TGTGCCAGCAGCTTGGTTGGGACAGCCTTTCCCTCTGGAAACACCATATATTTT. Encoded protein: CASSLVGTAFPSGNTIYF.

The chain uses TRBV19 and TRBJ1-1, with D possibly being TRBD1 (6 bases). CDR1 is LNHDA, CDR2 SQIVND, per germline (reference sequence). V shed 5 bases and J shed 1 base, with 11 bases lying between them. The CDR3 contains 14 residues. Here the CDR3 DNA reads TGTGCCAGTAGTTTGTCCAGGGGGAACACTGAAGCTTTCTTT. The encoded protein is CASSLSRGNTEAFF.

The chain couples TRBV12-3 or TRBV12-4 to TRBJ2-7; D uncertain. This CDR3 spans 13 amino acids. Between the trimmed V and J ends, which lost 2 bases and 4 bases, there was a span of 9 bases. The CDR3 loop is CASSLSPTYEQYF. The CDR3 coding sequence is TGTGCCAGCAGTTTATCTCCGACATACGAGCAGTACTTC.

This chain uses TRBV6-2 or TRBV6-3 with TRBJ1-2; D possibly corresponds to TRBD1 (5 bases). V was trimmed by 6 bases and J by 0 bases, leaving 14 bases between them. There are 15 residues in the CDR3. Germline V gene data show CDR1 as MNHEY and CDR2 as SVGEGT. This chain's CDR3 is CASSGGGVPNYGYTF. As DNA, the CDR3 is TGTGCCAGCAGCGGCGGGGGGGTCCCTAACTATGGCTACACCTTC.